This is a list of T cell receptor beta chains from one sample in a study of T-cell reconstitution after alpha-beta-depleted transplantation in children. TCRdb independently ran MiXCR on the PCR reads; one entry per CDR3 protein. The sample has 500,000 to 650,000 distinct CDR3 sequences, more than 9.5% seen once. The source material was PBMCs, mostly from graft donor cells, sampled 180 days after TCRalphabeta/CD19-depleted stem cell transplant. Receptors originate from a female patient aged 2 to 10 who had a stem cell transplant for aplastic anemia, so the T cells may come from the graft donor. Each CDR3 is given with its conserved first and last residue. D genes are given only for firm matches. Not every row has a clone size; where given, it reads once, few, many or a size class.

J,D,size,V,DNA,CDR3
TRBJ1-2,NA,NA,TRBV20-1,TGCAGTGCTTCCCCCGGGGAGATCTATGGCTACACCTTC,CSASPGEIYGYTF
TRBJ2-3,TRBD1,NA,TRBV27,TGTGCCAGCAGTCACCGGGACAGGCACACAGATACGCAGTATTTT,CASSHRDRHTDTQYF
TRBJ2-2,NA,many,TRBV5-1,TGCGCCAGCAGCTTCTCCCGGGACTTCACCGGGGAGCTGTTTTTT,CASSFSRDFTGELFF
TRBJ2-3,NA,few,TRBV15,TGTGCCACCAGCAGGAGGACGGAACTCACAGATACGCAGTATTTT,CATSRRTELTDTQYF
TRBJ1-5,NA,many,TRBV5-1,TGCGCCAGCAGCTTGAGCGCCGGCAATCAGCCCCAGCATTTT,CASSLSAGNQPQHF
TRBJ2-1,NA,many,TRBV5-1,TGCGCCAGCAGCTTGGCCTGGGGTAGGGGCGTTGAGCAGTTCTTC,CASSLAWGRGVEQFF
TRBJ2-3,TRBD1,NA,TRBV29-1,TGCAGCGAGTCGACAGGGGCAGATACGCAGTATTTT,CSESTGADTQYF
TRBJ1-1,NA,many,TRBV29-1,TGCAGCGCCGGACAGCTGAACACTGAAGCTTTCTTT,CSAGQLNTEAFF
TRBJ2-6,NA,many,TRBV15,TGTGCCACCAGCAGAGATCCAGGGAAGACTGGGGCCAACGTCCTGACTTTC,CATSRDPGKTGANVLTF
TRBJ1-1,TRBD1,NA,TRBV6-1,TGTGCCAGCCAGACAGGGGTTTACATGAACACTGAAGCTTTCTTT,CASQTGVYMNTEAFF
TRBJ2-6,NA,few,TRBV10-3,TGTGCCATCAGTGAGGACGGGGGATCTGGGGCCAACGTCCTGACTTTC,CAISEDGGSGANVLTF
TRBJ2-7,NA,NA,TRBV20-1,TGCAGTGCTCTACAGGGTCCCTACGAGCAGTACTTC,CSALQGPYEQYF
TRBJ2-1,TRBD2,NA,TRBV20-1,TGCAGTGCTTTCTACCGAGCGGGAGGGATGCGGAATGAGCAGTTCTTC,CSAFYRAGGMRNEQFF
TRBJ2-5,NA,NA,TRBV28,TGTGCCAGCAGTCCCGCCCAACCGGGACAAATGAGAGAGACCCAGTACTTC,CASSPAQPGQMRETQYF
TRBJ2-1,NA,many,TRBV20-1,TGCAGTGCTGGAGGGCGGCCGGGCTCCTACAATGAGCAGTTCTTC,CSAGGRPGSYNEQFF
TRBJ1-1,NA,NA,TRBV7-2,TGTGCCAGCAGCTTAAAGGGGGGGGGCACTGAAGCTTTCTTT,CASSLKGGGTEAFF
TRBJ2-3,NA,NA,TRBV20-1,TGCTGTGTACTTCGGGTTGGAACAGATACGCAGTATTTT,CCVLRVGTDTQYF
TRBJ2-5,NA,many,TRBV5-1,TGCGCCAGCAGTCGGGATCGCCAAGAGACCCAGTACTTC,CASSRDRQETQYF
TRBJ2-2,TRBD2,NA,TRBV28,TGTGCCAGCAGTTTTCCAGGACTAGCGGGAGCCAACACCGGGGAGCTGTTTTTT,CASSFPGLAGANTGELFF
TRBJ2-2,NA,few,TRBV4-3,TGCGCCAGCAGCCAAGAAACCACCGGGGAGCTGTTTTTT,CASSQETTGELFF
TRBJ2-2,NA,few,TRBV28,TGTGCCAGCAGTTCCGGGGGTAGGGTGGGAATACACGGGGAGCTGTTTTTT,CASSSGGRVGIHGELFF
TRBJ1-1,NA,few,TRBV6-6,TGTGCCAGCAGTTACTCGCGCGAGGAAGCTTTCTTT,CASSYSREEAFF